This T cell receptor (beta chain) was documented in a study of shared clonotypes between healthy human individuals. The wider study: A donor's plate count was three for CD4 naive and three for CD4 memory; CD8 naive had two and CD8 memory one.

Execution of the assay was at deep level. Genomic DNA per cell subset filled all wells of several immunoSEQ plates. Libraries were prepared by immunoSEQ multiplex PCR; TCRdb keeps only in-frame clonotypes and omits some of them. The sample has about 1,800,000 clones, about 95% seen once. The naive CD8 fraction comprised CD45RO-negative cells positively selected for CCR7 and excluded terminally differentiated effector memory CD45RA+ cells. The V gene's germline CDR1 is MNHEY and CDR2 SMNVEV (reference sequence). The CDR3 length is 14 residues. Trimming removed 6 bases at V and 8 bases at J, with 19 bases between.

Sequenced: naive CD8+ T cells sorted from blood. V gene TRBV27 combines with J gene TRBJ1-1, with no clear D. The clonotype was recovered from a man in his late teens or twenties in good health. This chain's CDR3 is CASSSGPRKREAFF. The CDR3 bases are TGTGCCAGCAGCTCCGGGCCGCGAAAGAGAGAAGCTTTCTTT.